This is a list of T cell receptor beta chains from one sample in a study of cytomegalovirus exposure and HLA in healthy donors. Produced via immunoSEQ multiplex PCR; TCRdb's table is partial and in-frame only. The sample shows some 140,000 clones, about 84% of them seen only once. Sequenced: PBMCs. The receptors originated from a woman aged 40 to 49 in good health and CMV-seropositive. Both conserved end residues are part of each CDR3. A D gene is named only where the DNA matches it firmly. Clone size appears in some rows only: once, few, many, or a class for an expanded clone.

V: TRBV11-2
D: TRBD2
size: .
J: TRBJ2-7
CDR3: CASSSPQIAGGPREQYF
DNA: TGTGCCAGCAGCTCCCCTCAAATAGCGGGAGGGCCTAGAGAGCAGTACTTC

V: TRBV18
D: .
size: once
J: TRBJ1-3
CDR3: CASSPGGPGNTIYF
DNA: TGTGCCAGCTCACCAGGAGGGCCTGGAAACACCATATATTTT

V: TRBV2
D: .
size: .
J: TRBJ2-1
CDR3: CASSEARTGDEQFF
DNA: TGTGCCAGCAGTGAAGCGCGGACTGGGGATGAGCAGTTCTTC

V: TRBV7-8
D: .
size: .
J: TRBJ1-1
CDR3: CASSSPLGNTEAFF
DNA: TGTGCCAGCAGCTCGCCCCTAGGGAACACTGAAGCTTTCTTT

V: TRBV6-1
D: TRBD1
size: .
J: TRBJ1-3
CDR3: CASSERKTGYSGSGNTIYF
DNA: TGTGCCAGCAGTGAAAGGAAGACAGGGTACTCGGGCTCTGGAAACACCATATATTTT

V: TRBV10-3
D: TRBD2
size: .
J: TRBJ2-1
CDR3: CASGLAGGSSSYNEQFF
DNA: TGTGCCTCTGGACTAGCGGGAGGTTCGAGCTCCTACAATGAGCAGTTCTTC

V: TRBV7-2
D: TRBD1
size: .
J: TRBJ1-2
CDR3: CASSPETGVGYGYTF
DNA: TGTGCCAGCAGCCCCGAGACAGGGGTCGGCTATGGCTACACCTTC

V: TRBV12-5
D: TRBD1
size: few
J: TRBJ1-1
CDR3: CASGGPGTGWDTEAFF
DNA: TGTGCTAGTGGTGGACCCGGGACAGGGTGGGACACTGAAGCTTTCTTT

V: TRBV14
D: .
size: .
J: TRBJ2-3
CDR3: CASSQVAFLTGSTDTQYF
DNA: TGTGCCAGCAGCCAAGTTGCCTTCTTGACAGGTAGCACAGATACGCAGTATTTT

V: TRBV11-2
D: TRBD2
size: .
J: TRBJ2-5
CDR3: CASSLDGLGGSRKEETQYF
DNA: TGTGCCAGCAGCTTAGACGGCCTGGGCGGGAGCCGGAAAGAAGAGACCCAGTACTTC

V: TRBV4-2
D: TRBD2
size: .
J: TRBJ2-7
CDR3: CASSHALAGISSYEQYF
DNA: TGTGCCAGCAGCCATGCACTAGCGGGAATTTCCTCCTACGAGCAGTACTTC

V: TRBV7-9
D: .
size: .
J: TRBJ2-1
CDR3: CASSIPGGTAEQFF
DNA: TGTGCCAGCAGCATACCAGGAGGGACAGCCGAGCAGTTCTTC

V: TRBV18
D: .
size: .
J: TRBJ2-7
CDR3: CASSHLQGKAEQYF
DNA: TGTGCCAGCTCGCACCTTCAGGGAAAGGCCGAGCAGTACTTC

V: TRBV7-9
D: .
size: .
J: TRBJ1-1
CDR3: CASSLYSGRDTEAFF
DNA: TGTGCCAGCAGCTTATATTCTGGGCGCGACACTGAAGCTTTCTTT

V: TRBV28
D: .
size: .
J: TRBJ1-2
CDR3: CASALDRSGYTF
DNA: TGTGCCAGCGCCCTTGACAGGAGTGGCTACACCTTC

V: TRBV5-5
D: TRBD2
size: .
J: TRBJ2-2
CDR3: CASSPLAGASTGELFF
DNA: TGTGCCAGCAGCCCACTAGCGGGAGCAAGTACCGGGGAGCTGTTTTTT

V: TRBV2
D: .
size: .
J: TRBJ2-5
CDR3: CASKDSQETQYF
DNA: TGTGCCAGCAAAGACAGCCAAGAGACCCAGTACTTC

V: TRBV18
D: TRBD1
size: .
J: TRBJ2-7
CDR3: CASSPRTGNRDEQYF
DNA: TGTGCCAGCTCACCGAGGACAGGGAATCGCGACGAGCAGTACTTC

V: TRBV9
D: .
size: few
J: TRBJ1-3
CDR3: CASSVSFSGNTIYF
DNA: TGTGCCAGCAGCGTTTCATTCTCTGGAAACACCATATATTTT

V: TRBV9
D: .
size: .
J: TRBJ2-2
CDR3: CASSVDAGATGELFF
DNA: TGTGCCAGCAGCGTAGACGCGGGGGCCACCGGGGAGCTGTTTTTT

V: TRBV11-3
D: .
size: once
J: TRBJ2-7
CDR3: CASSFASPYYEQYF
DNA: TGTGCCAGCAGCTTCGCTAGCCCCTACTACGAGCAGTACTTC

V: TRBV5-8
D: TRBD1
size: .
J: TRBJ1-5
CDR3: CASSSQGIQPQHF
DNA: TGTGCCAGCAGCTCACAGGGGATTCAGCCCCAGCATTTT

V: TRBV28
D: .
size: .
J: TRBJ1-5
CDR3: CASSAYSAYQPQHF
DNA: TGTGCCAGCAGTGCATACAGTGCCTATCAGCCCCAGCATTTT

V: TRBV28
D: TRBD2
size: .
J: TRBJ2-5
CDR3: CASRSSGGRVKTQYF
DNA: TGTGCCAGCCGATCTAGCGGGGGGAGGGTAAAGACCCAGTACTTC

V: TRBV5-1
D: .
size: .
J: TRBJ2-1
CDR3: CASSLTGTGGNEQFF
DNA: TGCGCCAGCAGCTTGACAGGCACCGGGGGCAATGAGCAGTTCTTC

V: TRBV30
D: .
size: .
J: TRBJ2-3
CDR3: CAWSVGGAGSTDTQYF
DNA: TGTGCCTGGAGTGTAGGTGGGGCCGGTAGCACAGATACGCAGTATTTT

V: TRBV20-1
D: .
size: once
J: TRBJ2-5
CDR3: CSATGKETQYF
DNA: TGCAGTGCTACAGGAAAAGAGACCCAGTACTTC

V: TRBV5-1
D: .
size: .
J: TRBJ2-5
CDR3: CASSWTPSQETQYF
DNA: TGCGCCAGCAGCTGGACACCAAGCCAAGAGACCCAGTACTTC

V: TRBV19
D: TRBD1
size: .
J: TRBJ1-4
CDR3: CALRDRGGKLFF
DNA: TGTGCCTTGAGGGACAGGGGCGGAAAACTGTTTTTT

V: TRBV5-1
D: TRBD2
size: .
J: TRBJ2-1
CDR3: CASSLGWGTRANEQFF
DNA: TGCGCCAGCAGCTTGGGGTGGGGGACTAGGGCCAATGAGCAGTTCTTC

V: TRBV18
D: .
size: .
J: TRBJ2-1
CDR3: CASSPATEYNEQFF
DNA: TGTGCCAGCTCACCCGCGACAGAGTACAATGAGCAGTTCTTC

V: TRBV29-1
D: .
size: .
J: TRBJ2-3
CDR3: CSVVGLYTDTQYF
DNA: TGCAGCGTTGTCGGTCTCTACACAGATACGCAGTATTTT

V: TRBV7-9
D: TRBD1
size: .
J: TRBJ1-5
CDR3: CASSRQGEGQPQHF
DNA: TGTGCCAGCAGCCGGCAGGGGGAAGGTCAGCCCCAGCATTTT

V: TRBV7-6
D: TRBD2
size: .
J: TRBJ2-3
CDR3: CASSLALAGGPDTQYF
DNA: TGTGCCAGCAGCTTAGCGCTAGCGGGAGGACCAGATACGCAGTATTTT

V: TRBV18
D: .
size: .
J: TRBJ1-5
CDR3: CASSPQSNQPQHF
DNA: TGTGCCAGCTCACCCCAAAGCAATCAGCCCCAGCATTTT

V: TRBV6-5
D: TRBD2
size: .
J: TRBJ2-1
CDR3: CASSRTSGAQPEQFF
DNA: TGTGCCAGCAGCCGCACTAGCGGGGCGCAGCCTGAGCAGTTCTTC

V: TRBV10-2
D: .
size: .
J: TRBJ2-1
CDR3: CASIKSGSAGEQFF
DNA: TGCGCCAGCATAAAATCCGGGAGCGCTGGTGAGCAGTTCTTC

V: TRBV6-5
D: .
size: .
J: TRBJ1-1
CDR3: CASSPPGATEAFF
DNA: TGTGCCAGCAGCCCGCCAGGGGCCACTGAAGCTTTCTTT

V: TRBV19
D: TRBD2
size: .
J: TRBJ2-1
CDR3: CASSIGLAGGPWDEQFF
DNA: TGTGCCAGTAGTATAGGGCTAGCGGGAGGCCCCTGGGATGAGCAGTTCTTC

V: TRBV28
D: TRBD1
size: .
J: TRBJ2-1
CDR3: CASARTGGATNEQFF
DNA: TGTGCCAGCGCAAGGACAGGGGGCGCGACCAATGAGCAGTTCTTC

V: TRBV4-1
D: TRBD1
size: few
J: TRBJ1-4
CDR3: CASSLHGTGNEKLFF
DNA: TGCGCCAGCAGCCTACACGGGACAGGGAATGAAAAACTGTTTTTT

V: TRBV6-5
D: .
size: .
J: TRBJ1-5
CDR3: CASSSQGNQPQHF
DNA: TGTGCCAGCAGCTCTCAGGGGAATCAGCCCCAGCATTTT

V: TRBV27
D: TRBD1
size: .
J: TRBJ2-7
CDR3: CASWDRPYEQYF
DNA: TGTGCCAGCTGGGACAGGCCCTACGAGCAGTACTTC

V: TRBV7-6
D: TRBD2
size: .
J: TRBJ2-2
CDR3: CASSGPGLANNTGELFF
DNA: TGTGCCAGCAGCGGACCGGGACTAGCTAATAACACCGGGGAGCTGTTTTTT

V: TRBV5-1
D: TRBD1
size: .
J: TRBJ1-2
CDR3: CASSSQQGGDGYTF
DNA: TGCGCCAGCAGCTCCCAGCAGGGGGGAGATGGCTACACCTTC

V: TRBV28
D: TRBD2
size: few
J: TRBJ2-1
CDR3: CASSNRGLAGGISSYNEQFF
DNA: TGTGCCAGCAGTAATCGGGGACTAGCGGGAGGGATTAGCTCCTACAATGAGCAGTTCTTC

V: TRBV19
D: TRBD1
size: .
J: TRBJ2-1
CDR3: CASSDGSTGNNEQFF
DNA: TGTGCCAGTAGTGATGGATCGACAGGGAACAATGAGCAGTTCTTC

V: TRBV27
D: .
size: .
J: TRBJ1-1
CDR3: CASSFRAPDTEAFF
DNA: TGTGCCAGCAGTTTCAGGGCCCCGGACACTGAAGCTTTCTTT

V: TRBV7-9
D: .
size: .
J: TRBJ2-7
CDR3: CASREQGGSYEQYF
DNA: TGTGCCAGCAGGGAACAGGGAGGGTCCTACGAGCAGTACTTC

V: TRBV7-3
D: TRBD1
size: .
J: TRBJ2-7
CDR3: CASSPRPTGLYEQYF
DNA: TGTGCCAGCAGCCCCAGACCGACAGGGCTCTACGAGCAGTACTTC

V: TRBV7-8
D: .
size: .
J: TRBJ1-3
CDR3: CASSPQAGGNTIYF
DNA: TGTGCCAGCAGCCCACAGGCGGGGGGAAACACCATATATTTT

V: TRBV5-4
D: .
size: .
J: TRBJ1-2
CDR3: CASSTRGGYGYTF
DNA: TGTGCCAGCAGCACCCGAGGGGGTTATGGCTACACCTTC

V: TRBV7-2
D: TRBD2
size: .
J: TRBJ2-1
CDR3: CASSLGISGSGYNEQFF
DNA: TGTGCCAGCAGCTTAGGCATTAGCGGGAGTGGGTACAATGAGCAGTTCTTC

V: TRBV19
D: TRBD2
size: few
J: TRBJ2-1
CDR3: CASSITSVHNEQFF
DNA: TGTGCCAGTAGTATTACTAGCGTCCACAATGAGCAGTTCTTC